Listed here are 25 T cell receptor beta chains from one sample, sequenced in a study of CD8 T cells in ankylosing spondylitis (dated by TCRdb to 2016 to 2017). The library came from 5' RACE. The data were produced on an Illumina HiSeq 2500. TCRdb's own reprocessing of the public reads used fastp at Q25 and MiXCR and kept productive beta chains. Rows with one shared CDR3 protein collapse into an entry with the most common genes and DNA. The sample has 39,000 or so distinct CDR3 sequences on record, less than 4% of them singletons. The ten biggest clones cover 2.5% to 3% of the sample. Specimen: blood, either unsorted or a sorted T cell fraction (not recorded which). These receptors were collected from a male donor with ankylosing spondylitis or in good health (not recorded which).

In this sample, this clonotype turned up many times. V usage is TRBV9 and J usage is TRBJ2-5; D not resolved. Germline values: CDR1 SGDLS, CDR2 YYNGEE. This CDR3 has 14 amino acids. V dropped 3 bases and J dropped 3 bases, with 12 bases sitting between them. This chain's CDR3 is CASSAAGSKETQYF. In DNA form, the CDR3 reads TGTGCCAGCAGCGCCGCCGGGTCCAAAGAGACCCAGTACTTC.

This clonotype was observed at least ten times. This chain connects TRBV9 to TRBJ2-3; D is uncertain. V shed 4 bases and J shed 6 bases, with 21 bases lying between them. CDR1 and CDR2 (germline): SGDLS, YYNGEE. The CDR3 loop spans 16 amino acids. The CDR3 region has the DNA TGTGCCAGCAGCCAAACCCCACTCGCTGCTGCCGATACGCAGTATTTT. As protein: CASSQTPLAAADTQYF.

This clonotype was counted many times. This chain links TRBV9 with TRBJ1-1; D is unresolved. Germline loops: CDR1 SGDLS, CDR2 YYNGEE. The CDR3 has 13 residues. Deletions cut 0 bases from V and 8 bases from J, with 11 bases between. DNA of the CDR3: TGTGCCAGCAGCGTAGTTCAATCGGGGGAAGCTTTCTTT. This translates into CASSVVQSGEAFF.

This clonotype occurred many times. The chain has TRBV9 and TRBJ2-3; 9 bases match TRBD2. CDR3 length equals 17 residues. The germline CDR1 and CDR2 sequences are SGDLS and YYNGEE. Trimming at V came to 4 bases and at J to 2 bases, leaving 11 bases not matched to a gene. CDR3 nucleotides: TGTGCCAGCAGCACCCTGGGAGCGGGAGGCTTCACAGATACGCAGTATTTT. Encoded protein: CASSTLGAGGFTDTQYF.

In this sample, this clonotype turned up many times. The genes are TRBV9 and TRBJ2-5; possible D gene TRBD2, 6 bases. The CDR3 extends over 14 amino acids. V was clipped by 0 bases and J by 10 bases, with 16 bases between them. Germline CDR1 and CDR2: SGDLS and YYNGEE. DNA for the CDR3: TGTGCCAGCAGCGTAGCTCCGGGGGTGACGGACCAGTACTTC. It codes for CASSVAPGVTDQYF. The full variable domain, in which reference TRBV9 and TRBJ2-5 provide the parts outside the CDR3, is DSGVTQTPKHLITATGQRVTLRCSPRSGDLSVYWYQQSLDQGLQFLIQYYNGEERAKGNILERFSAQQFPDLHSELNLSSLELGDSALYFCASSVAPGVTDQYFGPGTRLLVL.

The chain employs TRBV9 and TRBJ2-1, with a tentative D call TRBD1 (6 bases). V was pared by 0 bases and J by 4 bases, with 8 bases between. The CDR3 has 14 amino acids. Germline CDR1 is SGDLS and CDR2 is YYNGEE. This CDR3 is CASSVDRVYNEQFF. CDR3 sequence (DNA): TGTGCCAGCAGCGTAGACAGGGTATACAATGAGCAGTTCTTC.

This clonotype was seen repeatedly, ten times or more. CDR3 nucleotide sequence: TGTGCCAGCAGCGTAGGGCCTGGGGGAGCCACCGGGGAGCTGTTTTTT. Its translation: CASSVGPGGATGELFF. V is TRBV9 and J is TRBJ2-2; perhaps D is TRBD1 or TRBD2 (5 bases each). The CDR3 is 16 amino acids. V was cut by 0 bases and J by 4 bases, with 13 bases left in between. Germline V gene lookup returns CDR1 SGDLS and CDR2 YYNGEE. Drawing the rest from reference TRBV9 and TRBJ2-2, the complete variable domain is DSGVTQTPKHLITATGQRVTLRCSPRSGDLSVYWYQQSLDQGLQFLIQYYNGEERAKGNILERFSAQQFPDLHSELNLSSLELGDSALYFCASSVGPGGATGELFFGEGSRLTVL.

This clonotype came up many times. The chain has TRBV9 and TRBJ2-4; D is unclear. Trimming left V 1 base short and J 9 bases short, with 14 bases between. This CDR3 is built from 14 residues. The germline V gene encodes CDR1 SGDLS and CDR2 YYNGEE. The CDR3 bases are TGTGCCAGCAGCGTAAAACATACAACAACCATTCAGTACTTC. Encoded protein: CASSVKHTTTIQYF. Full variable domain (remainder filled in from reference TRBV9 and TRBJ2-4): DSGVTQTPKHLITATGQRVTLRCSPRSGDLSVYWYQQSLDQGLQFLIQYYNGEERAKGNILERFSAQQFPDLHSELNLSSLELGDSALYFCASSVKHTTTIQYFGAGTRLSVL.

This clonotype showed up many times. The genes are TRBV20-1 and TRBJ2-5; 7 bases are shared with TRBD1. CDR3 length: 13 residues. Germline V gene data show CDR1 as DFQATT and CDR2 as SNEGSKA (reference sequence). V shed 1 base and J 3 bases; nucleotides not matched to a gene: 2. The CDR3 nucleotides read TGCAGTGCTAGAGTTGACAGGGAAGAGACCCAGTACTTC. Translated: CSARVDREETQYF.

At least ten counts were recorded for this clonotype. The chain couples TRBV9 to TRBJ2-1; 13 nucleotides agree with TRBD2. The CDR3 has 17 residues. J lost 3 bases, V lost 4 bases, and 7 bases had no gene match. The germline V gene has CDR1 SGDLS and CDR2 YYNGEE. CDR3 coding DNA: TGTGCCAGCAGCTCCGGACTAGCGGGGGAGGGCTACAATGAGCAGTTCTTC. Translation: CASSSGLAGEGYNEQFF.

This clonotype was seen many times. The chain joins TRBV9 to TRBJ2-1; 10 bases align to TRBD1. J gave up 8 bases and V 0 bases, and 5 bases lay outside the gene matches. Germline assignment: CDR1 SGDLS and CDR2 YYNGEE. This CDR3 is built from 15 residues. The CDR3: CASSVGGQGFDEQFF. CDR3 DNA sequence: TGTGCCAGCAGCGTAGGGGGACAGGGGTTCGATGAGCAGTTCTTC.

This clonotype was detected many times. This chain links TRBV9 with TRBJ2-3, with no clear D. The CDR3 spans 15 residues. CDR1 SGDLS and CDR2 YYNGEE come from the germline V gene. The V gene lost 0 bases and the J gene lost 6 bases, with 14 bases spanning the gap. CDR3 region: CASSVAGPVQDTQYF. The CDR3, as DNA: TGTGCCAGCAGCGTAGCAGGACCGGTTCAGGATACGCAGTATTTT.

The table lists this clonotype with many counts. The CDR3 protein is CASSESGATGNTIYF. In DNA form, the CDR3 reads TGTGCCAGCAGCGAATCAGGGGCGACAGGAAACACCATATATTTT. The chain employs TRBV9 and TRBJ1-3; perhaps TRBD1 as D (6 bases). The V and J ends lost 3 bases and 4 bases respectively, with 14 bases between them. From germline, CDR1 is SGDLS and CDR2 YYNGEE. This CDR3 is 15 amino acids long.

This clonotype was seen at least ten times. This sequence joins TRBV9 and TRBJ2-5, with D possibly called TRBD1 or TRBD2 (6 bases each). Trimming cost V 0 bases and J 5 bases, with 17 bases left between them. CDR1 SGDLS and CDR2 YYNGEE come from the germline V gene. The CDR3 runs 16 residues. The CDR3 bases are TGTGCCAGCAGCGTAGATCCGGGGGCGCCCCGGGAGACCCAGTACTTC. Translating it yields CASSVDPGAPRETQYF.

This clonotype has ten or more counts. The chain joins TRBV9 to TRBJ2-1; D ambiguous. V was shortened by 0 bases and J by 3 bases, with 10 bases between the two germline ends. The germline V gene has CDR1 SGDLS and CDR2 YYNGEE. CDR3 length: 15 amino acids. This CDR3 is CASSVGVNSYNEQFF. As DNA, the CDR3 is TGTGCCAGCAGCGTAGGAGTGAACAGCTACAATGAGCAGTTCTTC.

In this sample, this clonotype turned up many times. The gene calls are TRBV9 and TRBJ2-1; 9 positions agree with TRBD2. Per germline, CDR1 SGDLS and CDR2 YYNGEE. With 0 bases clipped from V and 6 bases from J, the junction kept 13 bases outside the gene matches. This CDR3 has 18 amino acids. The CDR3 protein is CASSVGLAGPIFSNEQFF. Here the CDR3 DNA reads TGTGCCAGCAGCGTAGGGCTAGCGGGGCCGATTTTCTCCAATGAGCAGTTCTTC.

This clonotype was detected many times. The chain recombines TRBV9 with TRBJ2-2, with TRBD2 matching 11 bases. After removal of 4 bases from V and 0 bases from J, the junction contained 2 bases not matched to a gene. The germline V gene encodes CDR1 SGDLS and CDR2 YYNGEE. The CDR3 runs to 16 residues. The CDR3 DNA sequence: TGTGCCAGCAGCCAACTAGCGGGGGCGAACACCGGGGAGCTGTTTTTT. Translated, it gives CASSQLAGANTGELFF.

This clonotype showed up many times. The chain recombines TRBV9 with TRBJ2-2; D remains unclear. The germline gives CDR1 SGDLS, CDR2 YYNGEE. This CDR3 is 16 amino acids long. Trimming cost V 0 bases and J 2 bases, with 11 bases left between them. CDR3 bases: TGTGCCAGCAGCGTAGCGTCTACATATAACACCGGGGAGCTGTTTTTT. This translates into CASSVASTYNTGELFF.

The chain uses TRBV9 and TRBJ2-3; D tentatively fits TRBD1 or TRBD2 (5 bases each). Per germline, CDR1 SGDLS and CDR2 YYNGEE. This CDR3 has 13 residues. Trimming took 4 bases from V and 4 from J, leaving 10 bases between them. CDR3 in DNA: TGTGCCAGCAGCCTCTCGGGGCCAGATACGCAGTATTTT. This encodes CASSLSGPDTQYF.

This clonotype has at least ten counts. This chain connects TRBV9 to TRBJ1-2; TRBD1 is a possible D gene (5 bases). The CDR3 is 15 amino acids. With 5 bases removed from V and 4 bases from J, the gap between germline ends came to 18 bases. Per the germline V gene, CDR1 is SGDLS and CDR2 is YYNGEE. Here the CDR3 DNA reads TGTGCCAGCAGTCGCCGGGGACTCTCCCTCTATGGCTACACCTTC. Amino acids: CASSRRGLSLYGYTF.

This clonotype appeared many times. The chain uses TRBV9 and TRBJ2-1; the match to TRBD2 covers 7 bases. Germline-derived CDR1 and CDR2 are SGDLS and YYNGEE. The CDR3 length is 17 residues. The trim removed 0 bases at V and 2 bases at J, leaving 8 bases unmatched. The chain's CDR3 is CASSVGGGSPTYNEQFF. In nucleotides, the CDR3 is TGTGCCAGCAGCGTAGGGGGGGGGTCCCCCACCTACAATGAGCAGTTCTTC.

This clonotype was recorded many times. J is TRBJ1-2 and V is TRBV9; TRBD1 might be the D (5 bases). Trimming pared 3 bases from V and 6 bases from J, leaving 18 bases between. This CDR3 is 15 amino acids long. The germline V gene has CDR1 SGDLS and CDR2 YYNGEE. The CDR3 protein is CASSGPTAVGDGYTF. In DNA, the CDR3 is TGTGCCAGCAGCGGACCGACAGCGGTGGGGGATGGCTACACCTTC.

This clonotype showed up many times. The rearrangement links TRBV9 to TRBJ2-1; 7 positions match TRBD2. This CDR3 spans 15 amino acids. Germline values: CDR1 SGDLS, CDR2 YYNGEE. The trim removed 0 bases at V and 5 bases at J, leaving 5 bases unmatched. The CDR3 DNA is TGTGCCAGCAGCGTAGTGGGGGGGGGACACAATGAGCAGTTCTTC. Translation: CASSVVGGGHNEQFF.

In this sample, this clonotype turned up many times. The chain carries TRBV9 and TRBJ2-5; D tentatively fits TRBD1 or TRBD2 (5 bases each). Germline V gene data show CDR1 as SGDLS and CDR2 as YYNGEE. The CDR3 spans 16 residues. V was clipped by 0 bases and J by 5 bases, with 17 bases between them. The CDR3 coding sequence is TGTGCCAGCAGCGTAGCTACAGCGGCCTGGGGGGAGACCCAGTACTTC. Translating it yields CASSVATAAWGETQYF.

The sample holds many counts of this clonotype. The chain carries TRBV9 and TRBJ2-5; 11 positions agree with TRBD2. The CDR3 length is 17 residues. Germline V CDR1 and CDR2: SGDLS, YYNGEE. The V and J ends lost 2 bases and 2 bases, in that order; junction bases with no gene match: 8. CDR3 protein: CASSVAPLAGEQETQYF. The CDR3 nucleotides read TGTGCCAGCAGCGTCGCCCCACTAGCGGGGGAACAAGAGACCCAGTACTTC.